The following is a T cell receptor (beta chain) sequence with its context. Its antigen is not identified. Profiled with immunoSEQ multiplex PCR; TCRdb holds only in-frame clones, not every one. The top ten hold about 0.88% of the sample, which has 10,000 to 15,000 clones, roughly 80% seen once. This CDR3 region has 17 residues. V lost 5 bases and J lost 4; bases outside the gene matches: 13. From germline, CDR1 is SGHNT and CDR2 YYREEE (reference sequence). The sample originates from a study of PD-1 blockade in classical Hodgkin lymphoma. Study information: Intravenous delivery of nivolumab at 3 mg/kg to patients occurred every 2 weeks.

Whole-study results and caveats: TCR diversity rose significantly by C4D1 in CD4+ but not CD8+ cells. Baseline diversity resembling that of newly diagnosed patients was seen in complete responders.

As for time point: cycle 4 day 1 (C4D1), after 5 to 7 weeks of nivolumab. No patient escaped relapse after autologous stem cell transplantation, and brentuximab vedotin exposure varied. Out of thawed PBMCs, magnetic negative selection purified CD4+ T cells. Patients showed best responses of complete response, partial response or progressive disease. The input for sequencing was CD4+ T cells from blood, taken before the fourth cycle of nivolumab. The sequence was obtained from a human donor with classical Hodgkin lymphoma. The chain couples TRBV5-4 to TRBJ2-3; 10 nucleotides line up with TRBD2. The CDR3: CASRYRQTSGKPDTQYF. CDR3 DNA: TGTGCCAGCAGATACCGACAAACTAGCGGGAAGCCAGATACGCAGTATTTT.